A selection of T cell receptor beta chains follows, all from one sample in a study of T cells in Graves' hyperthyroidism and ophthalmopathy. TCRdb re-called the multiplex PCR reads through MiXCR, storing one row per CDR3 protein. The sample includes approximately 530,000 distinct CDR3 sequences, around 20% seen only once; the top ten take about 50%. What was sequenced was blood. These receptors came from a middle-aged man with Graves' ophthalmopathy. The CDR3 runs from the conserved cysteine through the conserved F or W. Fields, in order: V gene, J gene, D gene, CDR3 protein. The D gene is left open where the match is weak.

V gene: TRBV12-3/TRBV12-4
J gene: TRBJ2-6
D gene: TRBD1
CDR3 protein: CASSHYPGTGALGGANVLTF

V gene: TRBV18
J gene: TRBJ2-5
D gene: .
CDR3 protein: CASSHMGDPMTQYF

V gene: TRBV7-6
J gene: TRBJ2-7
D gene: .
CDR3 protein: CASSSRGPTYSYEQYF

V gene: TRBV7-8
J gene: TRBJ2-1
D gene: TRBD2
CDR3 protein: CASSFLAGVEQFF

V gene: TRBV7-6
J gene: TRBJ1-2
D gene: TRBD1
CDR3 protein: CASSSSRQGDDGYTF

V gene: TRBV18
J gene: TRBJ2-1
D gene: TRBD1
CDR3 protein: CASSLPPGTGFYNEQFF

V gene: TRBV28
J gene: TRBJ2-2
D gene: .
CDR3 protein: CAAGQPNTGELFF

V gene: TRBV28
J gene: TRBJ1-4
D gene: TRBD1
CDR3 protein: CASSGTGGTEKLFF

V gene: TRBV19
J gene: TRBJ1-1
D gene: .
CDR3 protein: CASSIQSQENTEAFF

V gene: TRBV20-1
J gene: TRBJ2-3
D gene: TRBD2
CDR3 protein: CSARRTSGGPDTQYF

V gene: TRBV7-9
J gene: TRBJ1-4
D gene: .
CDR3 protein: CASSFHAGNSIEKLFF

V gene: TRBV10-3
J gene: TRBJ2-1
D gene: TRBD1
CDR3 protein: CATTGTGHYNNEQFF

V gene: TRBV2
J gene: TRBJ2-3
D gene: .
CDR3 protein: CASNQFGRPTVDTQYF

V gene: TRBV20-1
J gene: TRBJ1-1
D gene: .
CDR3 protein: CSATKGGTNTEAFF

V gene: TRBV7-8
J gene: TRBJ2-1
D gene: TRBD2
CDR3 protein: CASRPSGVSSYNEQFF

V gene: TRBV7-9
J gene: TRBJ2-7
D gene: TRBD2
CDR3 protein: CASSFAPSGGNYEQYF

V gene: TRBV3-1
J gene: TRBJ1-5
D gene: .
CDR3 protein: CASSQDSGGQPQHF

V gene: TRBV30
J gene: TRBJ2-7
D gene: .
CDR3 protein: CAWSLPRLRYEQYF

V gene: TRBV27
J gene: TRBJ2-5
D gene: TRBD1
CDR3 protein: CASGGQGSVTQYF

V gene: TRBV20-1
J gene: TRBJ2-5
D gene: TRBD2
CDR3 protein: CSASLLAGGETQYF

V gene: TRBV4-1
J gene: TRBJ2-2
D gene: .
CDR3 protein: CASSHPNTGELFF

V gene: TRBV7-9
J gene: TRBJ2-7
D gene: TRBD1
CDR3 protein: CASSLMGQGLGEQCF

V gene: TRBV5-1
J gene: TRBJ1-1
D gene: TRBD1
CDR3 protein: CASSIRQGLNTEAFF

V gene: TRBV20-1
J gene: TRBJ2-5
D gene: TRBD2
CDR3 protein: CSAQRTSGLETQYF

V gene: TRBV6-5
J gene: TRBJ1-1
D gene: .
CDR3 protein: CASSYSRVMNTEAFF

V gene: TRBV19
J gene: TRBJ2-1
D gene: .
CDR3 protein: CASRKEGEQFF

V gene: TRBV27
J gene: TRBJ1-4
D gene: .
CDR3 protein: CASGHGMEKLFF

V gene: TRBV30
J gene: TRBJ1-2
D gene: TRBD1
CDR3 protein: CAWSFNRGNYGYTF

V gene: TRBV9
J gene: TRBJ2-2
D gene: .
CDR3 protein: CASSVGGAGELFF

V gene: TRBV28
J gene: TRBJ1-5
D gene: TRBD1
CDR3 protein: CASSLGPRDSYQPQHF

V gene: TRBV18
J gene: TRBJ2-1
D gene: .
CDR3 protein: CASSPPPGLVSDEQFF

V gene: TRBV20-1
J gene: TRBJ2-5
D gene: .
CDR3 protein: CSAPVRDFQETQYF

V gene: TRBV6-2/TRBV6-3
J gene: TRBJ1-1
D gene: .
CDR3 protein: CASRMESGGVVMNTEAFF

V gene: TRBV27
J gene: TRBJ2-7
D gene: .
CDR3 protein: CASSLGRVSYEQYF

V gene: TRBV6-1
J gene: TRBJ2-3
D gene: TRBD2
CDR3 protein: CASRREISGFTDTQYF

V gene: TRBV30
J gene: TRBJ2-7
D gene: .
CDR3 protein: CAWSRRYEQYF

V gene: TRBV28
J gene: TRBJ2-3
D gene: .
CDR3 protein: CASSSRDWSTDTQYF

V gene: TRBV9
J gene: TRBJ2-2
D gene: TRBD2
CDR3 protein: CASSVGAGVGTGELFF

V gene: TRBV20-1
J gene: TRBJ2-7
D gene: TRBD2
CDR3 protein: CSARDHSGSSYEQYF

V gene: TRBV9
J gene: TRBJ2-5
D gene: .
CDR3 protein: CASSVGGTETQYF

V gene: TRBV6-2/TRBV6-3
J gene: TRBJ2-7
D gene: .
CDR3 protein: CASSSLLNYEQYF

V gene: TRBV9
J gene: TRBJ2-6
D gene: .
CDR3 protein: CASSPFQSGANVLTF

V gene: TRBV12-3/TRBV12-4
J gene: TRBJ2-1
D gene: TRBD2
CDR3 protein: CASSPGRTSGDNEQFF

V gene: TRBV10-3
J gene: TRBJ2-3
D gene: .
CDR3 protein: CAVGAGTDTQYF